A single sample gave rise to the 20 T cell receptor beta chains below, sequenced in a study of cytotoxic CD8 clonotypes in ibrutinib-treated CLL (dated by TCRdb to the early 2020s). What this sample's time point label stands for: approximately 25 months on ibrutinib. Library preparation used the immunoSEQ multiplex PCR assay. The immuneACCESS repertoire file appears here via TCRdb, limited to in-frame rearrangements. These files lack a portion of the clones; in checked studies, under half of the deficit traces to unresolved V genes, and the cause of the others is not known. The sample contains over 95,000 clones, about 53% of them found a single time. Clones ranked in the top ten supply under 45% of the sample. Sequencing was performed on PBMCs, taken after 24 months of ibrutinib treatment. Every receptor here comes from a human donor with chronic lymphocytic leukemia.

This sequence joins TRBV25-1 and TRBJ2-7; 8 bases are a match to TRBD2. The CDR3 spans 13 residues. Per germline, CDR1 MGHDK and CDR2 SYGVNS. Trimming took 1 base from V and 7 from J; bases not matched to a gene: 3. CDR3 amino acids: CASSEFGRAEQYF. CDR3 DNA: TGTGCCAGCAGTGAATTCGGGAGGGCGGAGCAGTACTTC.

J is TRBJ2-1 and V is TRBV4-1; 12 nucleotides align to TRBD2. Trimming took 0 bases from V and 0 from J; bases not matched to a gene: 9. The CDR3 spans 20 residues. Germline CDR1 MGHRA, CDR2 YSYEKL. As DNA, the CDR3 is TGCGCCAGCAGCCAAGAGGGGCTAGCGGGGGGGTCAAGCTCCTACAATGAGCAGTTCTTC. This encodes CASSQEGLAGGSSSYNEQFF.

This chain uses TRBV30 with TRBJ1-5, with D possibly matching TRBD1 (5 bases). The V end lost 2 bases, the J end lost 2 bases, and 10 bases lay between the germline ends. Germline V gene sequence: CDR1 GTSNPN, CDR2 SVGIG (reference sequence). This CDR3 spans 14 amino acids. As DNA, the CDR3 is TGTGCCTGGAGTCCAGGGTTTGGCAATCAGCCCCAGCATTTT. Its protein is CAWSPGFGNQPQHF.

This clone was detected only a few times. This CDR3 is also generated by other DNA sequences in the sample. The V and J genes are TRBV29-1 and TRBJ1-2; the D gene is possibly TRBD1 (5 bases). The CDR3 runs to 10 residues. Germline-derived CDR1 and CDR2 are SQVTM and ANQGSEA. V was clipped by 3 bases and J by 8 bases, with 7 bases between them. The CDR3 region has the DNA TGCAGCGTTGAGAGGGGCGGCTACACCTTC. Its translation: CSVERGGYTF.

The chain uses TRBV29-1 and TRBJ2-1, with 8 positions matching TRBD1. The CDR3 is 14 residues long. The J segment lost 4 bases and the V segment lost 6 bases, leaving 8 bases of the junction unmatched. In germline, CDR1 is SQVTM, CDR2 ANQGSEA. The CDR3 DNA reads as TGCAGCGTGCGCGACAGGGGCGGGTACAATGAGCAGTTCTTC. Amino acids: CSVRDRGGYNEQFF.

The chain links TRBV6-1 to TRBJ2-3; 7 bases line up with TRBD2. In germline, CDR1 is MNHNS, CDR2 SASEGT. Unmatched junction bases numbered 5, after V lost 2 bases and J lost 3 bases. This CDR3 comprises 15 residues. The CDR3: CASSERAGVTDTQYF. DNA for the CDR3: TGTGCCAGCAGTGAACGCGCGGGGGTGACAGATACGCAGTATTTT.

This sequence joins TRBV29-1 and TRBJ1-1; tentatively, D is TRBD1 (5 bases). The CDR3 has 12 amino acids. The V gene lost 5 bases and the J gene lost 7 bases, with 14 bases spanning the gap. Germline CDR1 SQVTM, CDR2 ANQGSEA. The DNA for the CDR3 is TGCAGCGTTTTACCGGGGAGGGGTGAAGCTTTCTTT. Its translation is CSVLPGRGEAFF. The variable domain in full, with the rest retrieved from reference TRBV29-1 and TRBJ1-1, is SAVISQKPSRDICQRGTSLTIQCQVDSQVTMMFWYRQQPGQSLTLIATANQGSEATYESGFVIDKFPISRPNLTFSTLTVSNMSPEDSSIYLCSVLPGRGEAFFGQGTRLTVV.

The gene calls are TRBV6-4 and TRBJ2-3, with D perhaps matching TRBD1 (6 bases). Trimming pared 6 bases from V and 2 bases from J, leaving 6 bases between. Germline CDR1 MRHNA, CDR2 SNTAGT. This CDR3 has 12 residues. CDR3 in amino acids: CASRGATDTQYF. The CDR3 region has the DNA TGTGCCAGCAGGGGGGCCACAGATACGCAGTATTTT.

The J gene is TRBJ2-5, the V gene TRBV6-5; D gene unclear. Trimming took 0 bases from V and 3 from J, leaving 5 bases between them. Germline values: CDR1 MNHEY, CDR2 SVGAGI. The CDR3 has 13 residues. The CDR3 nucleotides read TGTGCCAGCAGTTACTCCCGGGAAGAGACCCAGTACTTC. It encodes CASSYSREETQYF.

V usage is TRBV4-2 and J usage is TRBJ2-5; 9 bases map to TRBD2. V was clipped by 4 bases and J by 2 bases; unmatched bases: 5. Germline loops: CDR1 LGHNA, CDR2 YNFKEQ. The CDR3 consists of 15 residues. The CDR3 DNA follows: TGTGCCAGCAGCCGTAGACTAGCGGTGCAAGAGACCCAGTACTTC. Protein sequence: CASSRRLAVQETQYF.

This clone was found many times. Sequence at one end of the junction differs from germline and may be a read error. In nucleotides, the CDR3 is TGTGCCAGCAGCCCAGGGGGTGCGGGGGGACCACGGCATGCCTTC. Protein: CASSPGGAGGPRHAF. The chain recombines TRBV7-3 with TRBJ2-7; D might be TRBD2 (8 bases). Germline assignment: CDR1 SGHTA and CDR2 FQGTGA. The CDR3 loop spans 15 amino acids.

This sequence joins TRBV5-6 and TRBJ2-3; D is unclear. This CDR3 contains 12 residues. V was shortened by 4 bases and J by 6 bases, with 9 bases between the two germline ends. The V gene's germline CDR1 is SGHDT and CDR2 YYEEEE. The CDR3 bases are TGTGCCAGCAGCCTCTCTCGGGATACGCAGTATTTT. Residues: CASSLSRDTQYF.

This rearrangement joins TRBV13 to TRBJ2-7; TRBD2 matches 9 bases. The CDR3 runs to 17 residues. Germline V gene data show CDR1 as PRHDT and CDR2 as FYEKMQ (reference sequence). The V gene end was trimmed by 5 bases and the J gene end by 0 bases; junction bases not matched to a gene: 11. CDR3 sequence reads: CASSPRRGGQDSYEQYF. In DNA, the CDR3 is TGTGCCAGCAGCCCCCGGCGGGGGGGCCAAGACTCCTACGAGCAGTACTTC.

This clone was recorded only once. The rearrangement uses TRBV6-5 and TRBJ2-7; 8 nucleotides line up with TRBD2. CDR3 length: 15 amino acids. Per the germline V gene, CDR1 is MNHEY and CDR2 is SVGAGI. The V and J ends lost 6 bases and 7 bases, in that order; junction bases with no gene match: 14. The CDR3 is CASSRGGSTGKEQYF. CDR3 in DNA: TGTGCCAGCAGCCGGGGGGGCAGTACTGGTAAAGAGCAGTACTTC.

This clone was counted once. The chain couples TRBV30 to TRBJ1-2, with a weak D call TRBD1 (6 bases). The CDR3 length is 13 residues. Trimming cost V 6 bases and J 4 bases, with 15 bases left between them. Germline values: CDR1 GTSNPN, CDR2 SVGIG (reference sequence). The CDR3: CACGYRDIYGYTF. The DNA for the CDR3 is TGTGCCTGCGGATACCGGGACATCTATGGCTACACCTTC.

The chain recombines TRBV7-3 with TRBJ2-2, with D possibly being TRBD1 (5 bases). The V end lost 4 bases, the J end lost 7 bases, and 10 bases lay between the germline ends. The germline V gene has CDR1 SGHTA and CDR2 FQGTGA. The CDR3 is made up of 13 amino acids. CDR3 amino acids: CASSSRASGELFF. DNA for the CDR3: TGTGCCAGCAGCTCCAGGGCGAGCGGGGAGCTGTTTTTT.

Notes on this clone: Other DNA sequences of this sample code for an identical CDR3. The V call is TRBV12-5, the J call TRBJ2-2, with 8 nucleotides matching TRBD1. This CDR3 contains 15 residues. J gave up 0 bases and V 6 bases, and 3 bases lay outside the gene matches. Germline V lookup: CDR1 LGHNT, CDR2 FRNRAP. The CDR3 is CASGRDRTNTGELFF. The CDR3 DNA sequence: TGTGCTAGTGGAAGGGACAGGACGAACACCGGGGAGCTGTTTTTT.

CDR3 nucleotide sequence: TGCGCCAGCAGTGATCCGGGGGGTCCCACCGGGGAGCTGTTTTTT. This gives the protein CASSDPGGPTGELFF. This chain connects TRBV10-1 to TRBJ2-2, with 7 bases matching TRBD2. This CDR3 is built from 15 residues. CDR1 and CDR2 (germline): WNHNN, SYGVQD (reference sequence). The J segment lost 4 bases and the V segment lost 3 bases, leaving 5 bases of the junction unmatched.

The chain carries TRBV29-1 and TRBJ2-5; TRBD1 might be the D (5 bases). Trimming stripped 8 bases from V and 1 base from J, with 11 bases between. The CDR3 has 12 amino acids. Per the germline V gene, CDR1 is SQVTM and CDR2 is ANQGSEA. CDR3 residues: CSSRTGQETQYF. CDR3 nucleotides: TGCAGCTCCCGAACAGGCCAAGAGACCCAGTACTTC.

This clone was counted between two and nine times. This rearrangement joins TRBV18 to TRBJ2-2; 7 nucleotides agree with TRBD1. The trim removed 3 bases at V and 4 bases at J, leaving 8 bases unmatched. CDR3 length equals 16 residues. Looked up from germline, CDR1 is KGHSH and CDR2 is LQKENI. CDR3 region: CASSPSSTGVTGELFF. In DNA, the CDR3 is TGTGCCAGCTCACCTTCGTCCACAGGGGTCACCGGGGAGCTGTTTTTT.